One sample yielded the 9 T cell receptor beta chains listed below, sequenced in a study of monozygotic twins with inflammatory bowel disease. No DNA is given; TCRdb re-called the 5' RACE reads and lists each CDR3 protein once. The record lists approximately 40,000 distinct CDR3 sequences, of which the ten most abundant hold 5% to 6%. What was sequenced was blood. Receptors originate from a human donor with ulcerative colitis or Crohn's disease, or a healthy co-twin of an affected twin (not recorded which).

V and J are TRBV4-3 and TRBJ2-2; TCRdb outputs TRBD1, but without DNA this stays unchecked. CDR1 is LGHNA and CDR2 is YSLEER in the germline V gene. This CDR3 has 14 amino acids. The CDR3 is CDSSQDRVIGELCF.

J is TRBJ2-2 and V is TRBV11-3. The CDR3 covers 14 residues. Per the germline V gene, CDR1 is SGHNT and CDR2 is YENEEA. The CDR3 spells CASSLGENTGELFF.

This chain connects TRBV5-4 to TRBJ2-5; TCRdb's D gene call, TRBD1, goes unchecked for lack of DNA. This CDR3 is 15 amino acids long. The germline V gene encodes CDR1 SGHNT and CDR2 YYREEE (reference sequence). CDR3 sequence reads: CASSLRGRVGETQYF.

V and J are TRBV18 and TRBJ1-2; TCRdb proposes TRBD1, but this gene call is untestable without DNA. This CDR3 has 15 amino acids. Germline CDR1 is KGHSH and CDR2 is LQKENI. The CDR3 protein is CASSPSRQGLGGYTF.

The gene calls are TRBV4-1 and TRBJ1-1. Looked up from germline, CDR1 is MGHRA and CDR2 is YSYEKL. The CDR3 runs to 14 residues. CDR3 amino acids: CASTTPGANTEAFF.

This sequence joins TRBV12-3 or TRBV12-4 and TRBJ2-3; checking the TCRdb D call of TRBD1 is not possible without DNA. The CDR3 runs to 13 residues. The CDR3 spells CASSLWGADTQYF.

Judged by frequency, this clonotype is medium-sized (0.01 to 0.1%). This chain uses TRBV29-1 with TRBJ2-1; absent DNA, TCRdb's TRBD1 call cannot be checked. The CDR3 contains 15 residues. Germline CDR1 is SQVTM and CDR2 is ANQGSEA. The CDR3 loop reads CSVGRTGRGYNEQFF.

V usage is TRBV14 and J usage is TRBJ1-2. Germline CDR1 SGHDN, CDR2 FVKESK. The CDR3 totals 12 residues. This CDR3 is CASSQDGYGYTF. Together with reference TRBV14 and TRBJ1-2, the CDR3 gives the full variable domain: EAGVTQFPSHSVIEKGQTVTLRCDPISGHDNLYWYRRVMGKEIKFLLHFVKESKQDESGMPNNRFLAERTGGTYSTLKVQPAELEDSGVYFCASSQDGYGYTFGSGTRLTVV.

The V call is TRBV19, the J call TRBJ2-1; without DNA, the TCRdb call of TRBD1 cannot be checked. There are 15 residues in the CDR3. CDR1 is LNHDA, CDR2 SQIVND, per germline (reference sequence). This CDR3 is CASNYGSRAYNEQFF.